This TCR beta chain was recorded in a study of post-analysis software for immune sequencing data. Looking at the study overall: The disease courses covered relapsing-remitting, secondary progressive and progressive-relapsing multiple sclerosis.

The CDR3 has 14 amino acids. V lost 6 bases and J 2 bases, leaving 12 bases between the germline ends. Study-wide results and limits: The F measure placed samples prepared in the same batch into strongly shared clusters. TRBV5-6, TRBV5-1 and TRBV20-1 were among a handful of TRBV segments more frequent in patients than controls. Normalized Chao1 diversity was significantly reduced in patients versus controls.

There are a few counts of this clonotype. Its matching antigen is unknown. Sequencing libraries made from TCR beta cDNA carried unique molecular identifiers. MiXCR, run by TCRdb on the PCR reads, gives a single entry per CDR3 protein. Counted here are hundreds of thousands of distinct CDR3 sequences, less than 45% occurring once; the ten biggest clones make up about 12%. The sample consisted of blood. V usage is TRBV12-3 or TRBV12-4 and J usage is TRBJ2-3; a possible D gene is TRBD1 (6 bases). The receptor was isolated from a girl aged 10 to 17 with multiple sclerosis. CDR3 nucleotide sequence: TGTGCCAGCAGCCCGGACAGAAACACAGATACGCAGTATTTT. Translated, it gives CASSPDRNTDTQYF.